This T cell receptor beta chain was found in a study of CD8 T cells in Susac syndrome. Study outcomes and limitations: Acknowledgment was made by the study that its TCR sequencing and HLA analysis involved a relatively small number of individuals.

Control patients had untreated stable or active relapsing-remitting multiple sclerosis by revised McDonald criteria. Concerning this clonotype itself: The antigen is undetermined.

CDR1 and CDR2 from the germline V gene are SGHTA and FQGNSA. Trimming shortened V by 1 base and J by 2 bases, and 11 bases separated the two germline ends. The CDR3 runs 15 residues. An input of about 0.5 to 1 ug of RNA was subjected to reverse transcription using random hexamers. Amplification of TCR beta CDR3 used immunoSEQ multiplex PCR across 54 Vbeta and 13 Jbeta. TCRdb recomputed calls from the immunoSEQ multiplex PCR reads with MiXCR, one row per CDR3 protein. The sample lists 200,000 or so distinct CDR3 sequences; 90% to 95% were seen once. The J gene is TRBJ2-5, the V gene TRBV7-2; D is uncertain. This clonotype was sampled from a human donor with multiple sclerosis. What was sequenced was CD4+ T cells from PBMCs. The CDR3 region is CASSLVQHPQETQYF. CDR3 nucleotides: TGTGCCAGCAGCTTAGTCCAGCATCCTCAAGAGACCCAGTACTTC.